This T cell receptor beta chain was retrieved from a study of shared clonotypes between healthy human individuals. Whole-study results and caveats: It was expected that sequencing depth would affect clonotype sharing among donors.

The donors were adults (healthy and HIV-negative) with no recent acute infections or vaccinations. Only in-frame clones appear in the TCRdb table, and some are missing; sequencing was by immunoSEQ multiplex PCR. The repertoire holds about 2.4 million clones, around 90% seen once, with around 0.14% in the top ten. Concerning this clone: Its antigen is undetermined.

Sample: naive CD4+ T cells sorted from blood. Subset described: CD45RA+ positively selected. The clonotype comes from a man aged 18 to 30 in good health.

For the CDR3, the DNA is TGCGCCAGCAGCCAAGATAGACTAGCGGTTCCCTACGAGCAGTACTTC. Translated: CASSQDRLAVPYEQYF. V is TRBV4-1 and J is TRBJ2-7; TRBD2 aligns across 9 bases. V trimming: 0 bases; J trimming: 2 bases; junction bases outside the gene matches: 5. The CDR3 spans 16 residues. Germline assignment: CDR1 MGHRA and CDR2 YSYEKL.